This TCR beta chain was sequenced during a study of T cells after yellow fever vaccination (dated by TCRdb to the late 2010s). Study-wide context: The SMART-Seq v4 Ultra Low Input RNA kit was used to prepare libraries from fractions with low cell numbers. Bulk TCR alpha and beta repertoires were sequenced longitudinally to track T-cell clones before and after primary and booster YFV17D yellow fever vaccination. Two healthy male donors made up the cohort, one aged 18 to 30 years and the other aged 30 to 40 years. Bulk PBMC replicates and cell subsets were isolated from blood drawn at multiple timepoints before and after both primary and secondary immunization.

The study at large found these results: Most clones expanded after primary vaccination were re-detected after the booster (about 95% of CD4 and around 88% of CD8), suggesting broad memory maintenance. Because only a couple of donors were included in the study, the extent to which the findings can be generalized is limited. Compared with the primary T-cell response, the secondary T-cell response was weaker but faster, peaking on day 5 rather than day 15. Computational filtering was required because FACS-sorted repertoires could contain abundant contaminating clonotypes from the bulk population. A small fraction of clonotypes appeared in both the CD4 and CD8 compartments, likely as a result of convergent recombination.

This clonotype turned up a few times. The antigen it recognizes is unknown. Base qualities were left out, and no much larger clone turns up one base away. The treatment or condition label here, explained by the study, means: live attenuated yellow fever vaccine strain. At every blood-draw timepoint, two biological replicates of bulk PBMCs were collected. PBMCs were isolated from peripheral blood using a standard Ficoll-Paque protocol. RNA was extracted with TriZol from bulk PBMCs, CD4 and CD8 fractions, and dextramer-positive and dextramer-negative fractions. This sample was sequenced with an Illumina NovaSeq 6000. TCR cDNA was synthesized by 5'RACE template switching, which introduced a universal primer site and unique molecular identifiers. Priming of cDNA synthesis was performed from both the TCR alpha and TCR beta constant segments. Libraries were amplified in two PCR steps, with sample barcodes and sequencing adapters added in the second step. Sequencing of the libraries was done on either Illumina HiSeq 2500 (2x100 bp) or NovaSeq (2x150 bp). The source study handled its data this way. MIGEC handled demultiplexing of reads and collapsing into UMI consensus sequences, while MiXCR performed V(D)J alignment. Vaccine-responding clonotypes were defined with edgeR using replicate PBMC samples, requiring FDR below 0.01 and a log2 fold change above 5 up to day 15. CD4 or CD8 identity was assigned to each bulk clonotype according to whether the clonotype was present at higher abundance in the sequenced CD4 repertoire or the sequenced CD8 repertoire. In TCRdb, the public reads were trimmed at Q25 with fastp and aligned with MiXCR, with productive beta chains retained. Each CDR3 protein gets just one entry, which takes the most common genes and DNA from the rows behind it. The V and J calls reflect TCRdb's pipeline rather than the authors' work. Across this sample there are 250,000 to 350,000 distinct CDR3 sequences, with 3.5% to 4.5% seen only once. Less than 20% of the sample is taken by the ten largest.

The TCR originated in a man aged 18 to 35 who received the YFV17D yellow fever vaccine. Specimen: PBMCs, collected 15 days after the yellow fever booster vaccination.

The CDR3 has the sequence CSVHIRGSGNTIYF. DNA sequence: TGCAGCGTTCACATCCGGGGCTCTGGAAACACCATATATTTT. This receptor chain uses TRBV29-1 and TRBJ1-3; the D gene identity is not certain. Deletion took 5 bases off V and 0 bases off J, with a span of 11 bases between the germline ends. The CDR3 numbers 14 residues from cysteine through phenylalanine. The entry retains the CDR3 DNA only, 42 bases that are in frame from base 1. The germline V gene encodes CDR1 SQVTM and CDR2 ANQGSEA.